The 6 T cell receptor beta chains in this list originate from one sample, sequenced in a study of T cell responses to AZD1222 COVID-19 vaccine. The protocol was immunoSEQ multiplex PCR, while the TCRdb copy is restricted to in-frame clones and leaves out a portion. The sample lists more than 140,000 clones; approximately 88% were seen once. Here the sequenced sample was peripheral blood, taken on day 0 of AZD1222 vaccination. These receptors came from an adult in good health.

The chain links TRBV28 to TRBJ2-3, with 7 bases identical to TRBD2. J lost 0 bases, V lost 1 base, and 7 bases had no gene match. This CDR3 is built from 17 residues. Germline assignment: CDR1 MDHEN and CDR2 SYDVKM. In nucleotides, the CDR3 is TGTGCCAGCAGTTTATCTCTTCCGGGAGGAAGCACAGATACGCAGTATTTT. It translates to CASSLSLPGGSTDTQYF.

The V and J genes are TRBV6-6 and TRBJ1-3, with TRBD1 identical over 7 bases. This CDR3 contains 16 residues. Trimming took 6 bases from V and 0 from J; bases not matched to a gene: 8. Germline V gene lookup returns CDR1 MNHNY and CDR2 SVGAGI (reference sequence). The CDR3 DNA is TGTGCCAGCAGCCCCTACAGGGGCCACTCTGGAAACACCATATATTTT. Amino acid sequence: CASSPYRGHSGNTIYF.

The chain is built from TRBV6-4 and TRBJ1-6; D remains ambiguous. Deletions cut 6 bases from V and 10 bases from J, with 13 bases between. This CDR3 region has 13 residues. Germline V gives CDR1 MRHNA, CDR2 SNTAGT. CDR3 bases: TGTGCCAGCAGCCGGACCCTGGGCTCACCCCTCCACTTT. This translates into CASSRTLGSPLHF.

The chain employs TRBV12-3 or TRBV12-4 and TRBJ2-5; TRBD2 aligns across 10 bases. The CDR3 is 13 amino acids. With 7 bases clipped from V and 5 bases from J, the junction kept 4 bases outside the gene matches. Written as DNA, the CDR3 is TGTGCCAGCAAAGCGGGAGGGAGTGAGACCCAGTACTTC. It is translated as CASKAGGSETQYF.

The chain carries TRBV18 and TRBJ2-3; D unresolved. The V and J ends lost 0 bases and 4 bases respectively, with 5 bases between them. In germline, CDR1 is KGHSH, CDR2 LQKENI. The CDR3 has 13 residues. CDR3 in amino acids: CASSPPQADTQYF. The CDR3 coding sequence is TGTGCCAGCTCACCACCGCAGGCAGATACGCAGTATTTT.

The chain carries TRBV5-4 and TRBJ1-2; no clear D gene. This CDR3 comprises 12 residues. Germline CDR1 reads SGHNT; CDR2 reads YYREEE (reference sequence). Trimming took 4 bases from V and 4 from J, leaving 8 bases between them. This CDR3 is CASSLPTYGYTF. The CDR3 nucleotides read TGTGCCAGCAGCCTTCCGACCTATGGCTACACCTTC.